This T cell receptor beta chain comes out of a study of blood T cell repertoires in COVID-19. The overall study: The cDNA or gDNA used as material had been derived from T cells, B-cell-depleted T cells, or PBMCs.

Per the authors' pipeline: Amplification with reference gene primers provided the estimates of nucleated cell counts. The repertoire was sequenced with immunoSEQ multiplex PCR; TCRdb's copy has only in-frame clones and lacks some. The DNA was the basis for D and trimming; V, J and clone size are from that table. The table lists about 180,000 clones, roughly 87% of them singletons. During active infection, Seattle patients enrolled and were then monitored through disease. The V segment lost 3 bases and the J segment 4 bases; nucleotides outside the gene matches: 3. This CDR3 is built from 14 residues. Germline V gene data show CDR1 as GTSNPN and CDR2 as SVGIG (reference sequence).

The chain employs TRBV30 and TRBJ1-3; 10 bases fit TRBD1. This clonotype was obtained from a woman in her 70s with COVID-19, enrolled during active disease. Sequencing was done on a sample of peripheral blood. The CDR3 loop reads CAWSSTGGGNTIYF. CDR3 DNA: TGTGCCTGGAGCTCGACAGGGGGCGGAAACACCATATATTTT.